This T cell receptor (beta chain) originates from a study of T-cell memory formation after mild COVID-19. V lost 0 bases, J lost 0 bases, and 6 bases stayed unmatched. The CDR3 is made up of 16 amino acids. Germline V gene sequence: CDR1 SQVTM, CDR2 ANQGSEA. TCRdb re-analysed the 5' RACE reads in MiXCR, keeping a single row per CDR3 protein. The data contain approximately 500,000 distinct CDR3 sequences, nearly 25% of them singletons. This receptor was taken from an adult woman who had mild COVID-19 (a few samples of this study predate the infection). Cell type and time point are not known. This sequence joins TRBV29-1 and TRBJ2-7, with TRBD1 identical over 9 bases. The source material was PBMCs or a T cell subset sorted from them (not recorded which). This CDR3 reads CSVEDGGQGGSYEQYF. DNA of the CDR3: TGCAGCGTTGAAGATGGGGGACAGGGAGGCTCCTACGAGCAGTACTTC.